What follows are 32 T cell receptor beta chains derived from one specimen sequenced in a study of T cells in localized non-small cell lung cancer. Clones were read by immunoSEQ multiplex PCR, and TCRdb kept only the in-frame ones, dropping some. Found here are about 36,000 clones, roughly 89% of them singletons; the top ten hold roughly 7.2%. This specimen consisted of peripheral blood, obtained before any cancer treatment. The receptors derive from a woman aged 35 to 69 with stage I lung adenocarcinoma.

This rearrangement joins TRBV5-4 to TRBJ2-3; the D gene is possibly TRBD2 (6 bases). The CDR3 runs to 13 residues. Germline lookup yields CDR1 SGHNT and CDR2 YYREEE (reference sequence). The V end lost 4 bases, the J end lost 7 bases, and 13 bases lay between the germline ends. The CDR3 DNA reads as TGTGCCAGCAGCGCCCGGGAGTCCCATACGCAGTATTTT. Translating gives CASSARESHTQYF.

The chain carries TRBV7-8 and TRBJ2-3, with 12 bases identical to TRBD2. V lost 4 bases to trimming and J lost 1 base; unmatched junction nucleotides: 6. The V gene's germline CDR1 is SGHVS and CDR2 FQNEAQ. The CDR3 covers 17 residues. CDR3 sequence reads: CASSSRRTSGGTDTQYF. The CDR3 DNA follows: TGTGCCAGCAGCTCCCGGAGGACTAGCGGGGGCACAGATACGCAGTATTTT.

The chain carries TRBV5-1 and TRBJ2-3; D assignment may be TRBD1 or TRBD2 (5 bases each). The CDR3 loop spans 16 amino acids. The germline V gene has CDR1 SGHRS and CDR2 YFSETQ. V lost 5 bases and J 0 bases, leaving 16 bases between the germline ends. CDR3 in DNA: TGCGCCAGCAGGCCTCCCATCCGGGACAGCACAGATACGCAGTATTTT. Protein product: CASRPPIRDSTDTQYF.

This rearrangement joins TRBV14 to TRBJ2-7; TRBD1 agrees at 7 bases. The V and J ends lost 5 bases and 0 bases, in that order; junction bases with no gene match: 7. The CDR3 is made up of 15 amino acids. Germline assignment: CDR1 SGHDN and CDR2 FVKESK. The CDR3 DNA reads TGTGCCAGCAGCTTCGACAGGGCTTCCTCCTACGAGCAGTACTTC. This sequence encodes CASSFDRASSYEQYF.

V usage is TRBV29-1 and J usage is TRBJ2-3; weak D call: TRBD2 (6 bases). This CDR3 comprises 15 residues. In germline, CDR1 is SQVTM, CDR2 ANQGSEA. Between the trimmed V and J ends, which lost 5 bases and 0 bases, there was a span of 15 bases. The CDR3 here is CSVTGDSGSTDTQYF. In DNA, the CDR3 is TGCAGCGTTACCGGGGATAGCGGAAGCACAGATACGCAGTATTTT.

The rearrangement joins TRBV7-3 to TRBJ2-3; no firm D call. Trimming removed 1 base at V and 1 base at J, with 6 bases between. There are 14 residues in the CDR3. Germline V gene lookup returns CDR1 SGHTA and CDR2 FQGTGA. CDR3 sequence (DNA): TGTGCCAGCAGCTTAAGACTGGGCACAGATACGCAGTATTTT. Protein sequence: CASSLRLGTDTQYF.

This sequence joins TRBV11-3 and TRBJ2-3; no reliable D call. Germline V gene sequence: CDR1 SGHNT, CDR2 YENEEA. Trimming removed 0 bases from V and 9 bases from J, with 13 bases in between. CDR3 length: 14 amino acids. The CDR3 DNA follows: TGTGCCAGCAGCTTAGATGAGTACGGTAGGACGCAGTATTTT. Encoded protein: CASSLDEYGRTQYF.

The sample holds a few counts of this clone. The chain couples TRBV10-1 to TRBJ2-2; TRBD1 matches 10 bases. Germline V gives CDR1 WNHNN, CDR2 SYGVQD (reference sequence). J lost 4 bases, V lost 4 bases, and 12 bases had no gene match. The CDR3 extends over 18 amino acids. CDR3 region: CASSGDGGTGVSTGELFF. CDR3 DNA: TGCGCCAGCAGTGGTGATGGCGGGACAGGGGTTTCCACCGGGGAGCTGTTTTTT.

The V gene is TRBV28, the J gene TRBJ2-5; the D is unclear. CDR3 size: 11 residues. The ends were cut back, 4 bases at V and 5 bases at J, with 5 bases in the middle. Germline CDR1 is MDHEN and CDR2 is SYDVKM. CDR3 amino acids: CASSSRETQYF. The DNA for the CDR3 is TGTGCCAGCAGTTCCCGGGAGACCCAGTACTTC.

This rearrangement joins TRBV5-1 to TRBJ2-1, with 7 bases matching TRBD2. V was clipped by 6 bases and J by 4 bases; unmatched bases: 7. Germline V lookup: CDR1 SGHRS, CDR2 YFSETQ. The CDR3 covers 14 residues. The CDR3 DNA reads TGCGCCAGCACTCGATCGGGGGGATACAATGAGCAGTTCTTC. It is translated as CASTRSGGYNEQFF.

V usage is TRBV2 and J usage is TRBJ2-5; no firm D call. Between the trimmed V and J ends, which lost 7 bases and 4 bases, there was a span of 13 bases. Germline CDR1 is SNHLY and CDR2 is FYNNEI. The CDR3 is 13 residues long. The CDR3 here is CASNVGRPETQYF. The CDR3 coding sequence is TGTGCCAGCAATGTTGGTAGGCCAGAGACCCAGTACTTC.

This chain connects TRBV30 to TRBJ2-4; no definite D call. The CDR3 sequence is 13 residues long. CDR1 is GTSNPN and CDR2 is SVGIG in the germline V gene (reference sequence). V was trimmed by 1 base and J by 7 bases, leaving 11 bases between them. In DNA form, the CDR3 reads TGTGCCTGGAGTGGACCCGGTGGGAACATTCAGTACTTC. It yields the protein CAWSGPGGNIQYF.

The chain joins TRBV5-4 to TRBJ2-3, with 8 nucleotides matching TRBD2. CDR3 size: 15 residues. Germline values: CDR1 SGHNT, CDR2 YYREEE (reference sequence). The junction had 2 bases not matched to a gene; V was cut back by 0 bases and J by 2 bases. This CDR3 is CASSLGGGTTDTQYF. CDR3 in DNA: TGTGCCAGCAGCTTGGGCGGGGGGACCACAGATACGCAGTATTTT. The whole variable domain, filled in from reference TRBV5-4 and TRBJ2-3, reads ETGVTQSPTHLIKTRGQQVTLRCSSQSGHNTVSWYQQALGQGPQFIFQYYREEENGRGNFPPRFSGLQFPNYSSELNVNALELDDSALYLCASSLGGGTTDTQYFGPGTRLTVL.

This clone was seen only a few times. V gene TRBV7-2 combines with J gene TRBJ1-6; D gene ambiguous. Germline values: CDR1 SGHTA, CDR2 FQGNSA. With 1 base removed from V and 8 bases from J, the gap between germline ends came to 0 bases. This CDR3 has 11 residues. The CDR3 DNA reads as TGTGCCAGCAGCTTAGATTCACCCCTCCACTTT. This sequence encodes CASSLDSPLHF.

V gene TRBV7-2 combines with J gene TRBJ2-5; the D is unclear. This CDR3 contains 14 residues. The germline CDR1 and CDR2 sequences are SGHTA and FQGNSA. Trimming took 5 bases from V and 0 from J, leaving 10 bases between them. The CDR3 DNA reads TGTGCCAGCAGCCGGAGCCACGACCAAGAGACCCAGTACTTC. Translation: CASSRSHDQETQYF. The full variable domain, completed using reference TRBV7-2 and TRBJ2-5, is GAGVSQSPSNKVTEKGKDVELRCDPISGHTALYWYRQSLGQGLEFLIYFQGNSAPDKSGLPSDRFSAERTGGSVSTLTIQRTQQEDSAVYLCASSRSHDQETQYFGPGTRLLVL.

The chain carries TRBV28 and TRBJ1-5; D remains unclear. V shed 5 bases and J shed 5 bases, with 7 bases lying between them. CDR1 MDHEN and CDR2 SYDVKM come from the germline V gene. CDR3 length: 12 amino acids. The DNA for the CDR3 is TGTGCCAGCAGTACTGGGGATCAGCCCCAGCATTTT. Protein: CASSTGDQPQHF.

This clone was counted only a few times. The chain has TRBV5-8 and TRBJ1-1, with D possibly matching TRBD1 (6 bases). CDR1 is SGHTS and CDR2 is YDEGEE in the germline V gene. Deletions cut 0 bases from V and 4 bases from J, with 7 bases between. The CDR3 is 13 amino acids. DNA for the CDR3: TGTGCCAGCAGCTTGGAAGGGGGCACTGAAGCTTTCTTT. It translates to CASSLEGGTEAFF.

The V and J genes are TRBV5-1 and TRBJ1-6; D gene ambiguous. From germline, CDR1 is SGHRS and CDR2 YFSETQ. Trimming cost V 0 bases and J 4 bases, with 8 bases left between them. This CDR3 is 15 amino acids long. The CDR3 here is CASSLDGPYNSPLHF. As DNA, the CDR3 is TGCGCCAGCAGCTTGGATGGACCATATAATTCACCCCTCCACTTT.

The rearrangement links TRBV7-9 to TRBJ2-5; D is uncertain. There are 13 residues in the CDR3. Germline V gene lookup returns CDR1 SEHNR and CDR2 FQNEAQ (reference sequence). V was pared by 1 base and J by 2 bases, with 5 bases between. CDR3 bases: TGTGCCAGCAGCTTAGAGCTACAAGAGACCCAGTACTTC. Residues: CASSLELQETQYF.

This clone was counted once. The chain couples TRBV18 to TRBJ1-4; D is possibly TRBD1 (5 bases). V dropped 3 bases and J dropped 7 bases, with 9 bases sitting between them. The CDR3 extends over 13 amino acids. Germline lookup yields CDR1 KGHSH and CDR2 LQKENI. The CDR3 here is CASSPTDGEKLFF. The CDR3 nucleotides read TGTGCCAGCTCACCGACAGACGGTGAAAAACTGTTTTTT.

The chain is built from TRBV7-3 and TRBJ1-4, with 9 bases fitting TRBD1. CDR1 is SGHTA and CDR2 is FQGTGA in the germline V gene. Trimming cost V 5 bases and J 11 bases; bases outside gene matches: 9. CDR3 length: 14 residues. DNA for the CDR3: TGTGCCAGCAGCCAACCGGGACAGGGCGACAAACTGTTTTTT. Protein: CASSQPGQGDKLFF. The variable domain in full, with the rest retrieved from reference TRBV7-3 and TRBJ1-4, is GAGVSQTPSNKVTEKGKYVELRCDPISGHTALYWYRQSLGQGPEFLIYFQGTGAADDSGLPNDRFFAVRPEGSVSTLKIQRTERGDSAVYLCASSQPGQGDKLFFGSGTQLSVL.

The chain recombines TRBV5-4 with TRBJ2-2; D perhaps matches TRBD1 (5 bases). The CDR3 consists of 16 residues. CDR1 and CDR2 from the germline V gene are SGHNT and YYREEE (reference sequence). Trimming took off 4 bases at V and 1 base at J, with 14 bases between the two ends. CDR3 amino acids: CASSPRQTLNTGELFF. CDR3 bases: TGTGCCAGCAGCCCGCGACAGACCTTGAACACCGGGGAGCTGTTTTTT.

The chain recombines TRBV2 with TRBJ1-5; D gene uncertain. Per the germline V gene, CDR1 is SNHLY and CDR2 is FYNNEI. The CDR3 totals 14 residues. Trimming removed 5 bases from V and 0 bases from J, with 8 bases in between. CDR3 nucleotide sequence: TGTGCCAGCAGTATCGGACGTAGCAATCAGCCCCAGCATTTT. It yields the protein CASSIGRSNQPQHF.

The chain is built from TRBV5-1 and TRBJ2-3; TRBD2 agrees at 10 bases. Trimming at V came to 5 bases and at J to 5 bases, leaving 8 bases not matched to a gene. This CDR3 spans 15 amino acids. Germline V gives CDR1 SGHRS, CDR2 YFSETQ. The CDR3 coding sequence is TGCGCCAGCAGTCGGTCTAGCGGGGGTAAAGATACGCAGTATTTT. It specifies CASSRSSGGKDTQYF.

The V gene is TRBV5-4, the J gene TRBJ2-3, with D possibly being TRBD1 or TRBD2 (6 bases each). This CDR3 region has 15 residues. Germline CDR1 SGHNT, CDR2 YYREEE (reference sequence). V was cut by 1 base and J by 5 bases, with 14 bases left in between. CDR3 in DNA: TGTGCCAGCAGCTTGACAGGGCGGGACGGAGATACGCAGTATTTT. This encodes CASSLTGRDGDTQYF.

CDR3 in amino acids: CASSSRDSLNGELFF. The CDR3 DNA is TGTGCCAGCAGCTCCCGGGACAGTCTGAACGGGGAGCTGTTTTTT. The chain links TRBV11-3 to TRBJ2-2; 7 nucleotides align to TRBD1. V shed 4 bases and J 7 bases; nucleotides not matched to a gene: 9. CDR3 size: 15 residues. The V gene's germline CDR1 is SGHNT and CDR2 YENEEA.

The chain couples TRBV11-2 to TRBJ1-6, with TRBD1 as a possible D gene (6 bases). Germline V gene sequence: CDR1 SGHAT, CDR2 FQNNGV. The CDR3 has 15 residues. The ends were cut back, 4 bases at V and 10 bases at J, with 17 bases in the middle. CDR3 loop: CASSSLTGLGSPLHF. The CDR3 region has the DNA TGTGCCAGCAGCTCTTTGACAGGATTAGGGTCACCCCTCCACTTT. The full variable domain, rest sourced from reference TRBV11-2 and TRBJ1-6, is EAGVAQSPRYKIIEKRQSVAFWCNPISGHATLYWYQQILGQGPKLLIQFQNNGVVDDSQLPKDRFSAERLKGVDSTLKIQPAKLEDSAVYLCASSSLTGLGSPLHFGNGTRLTVT.

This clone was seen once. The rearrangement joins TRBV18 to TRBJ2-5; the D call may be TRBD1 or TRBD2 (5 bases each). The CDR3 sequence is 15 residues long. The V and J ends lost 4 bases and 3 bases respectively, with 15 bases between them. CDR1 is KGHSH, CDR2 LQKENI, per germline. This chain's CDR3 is CASSRMGRNEETQYF. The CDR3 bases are TGTGCCAGCTCACGGATGGGACGGAACGAAGAGACCCAGTACTTC. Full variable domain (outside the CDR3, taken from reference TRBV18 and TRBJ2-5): NAGVMQNPRHLVRRRGQEARLRCSPMKGHSHVYWYRQLPEEGLKFMVYLQKENIIDESGMPKERFSAEFPKEGPSILRIQQVVRGDSAAYFCASSRMGRNEETQYFGPGTRLLVL.

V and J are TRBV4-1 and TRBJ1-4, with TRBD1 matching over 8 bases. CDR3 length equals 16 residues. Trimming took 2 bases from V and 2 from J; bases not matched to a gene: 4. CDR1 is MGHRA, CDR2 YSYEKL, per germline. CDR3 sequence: CASSQNPGGTNEKLFF. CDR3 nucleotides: TGCGCCAGCAGCCAAAACCCAGGGGGCACTAATGAAAAACTGTTTTTT.

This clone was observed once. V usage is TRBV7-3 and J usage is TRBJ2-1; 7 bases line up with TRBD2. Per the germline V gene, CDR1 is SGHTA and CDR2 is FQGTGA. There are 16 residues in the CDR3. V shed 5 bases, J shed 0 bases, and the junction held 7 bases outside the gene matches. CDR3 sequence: CASSPLGRSSYNEQFF. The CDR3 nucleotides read TGTGCCAGCAGCCCCCTCGGGAGGAGCTCCTACAATGAGCAGTTCTTC.

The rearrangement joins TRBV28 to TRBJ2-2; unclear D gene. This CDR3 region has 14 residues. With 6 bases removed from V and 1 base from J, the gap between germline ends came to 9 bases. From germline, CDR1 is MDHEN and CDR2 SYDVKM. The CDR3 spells CASSSDGNTGELFF. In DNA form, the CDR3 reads TGTGCCAGCAGCTCAGACGGGAACACCGGGGAGCTGTTTTTT.

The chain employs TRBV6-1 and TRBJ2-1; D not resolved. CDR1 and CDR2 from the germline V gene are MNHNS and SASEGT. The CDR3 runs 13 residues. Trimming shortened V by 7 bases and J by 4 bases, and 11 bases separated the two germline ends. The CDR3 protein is CASTRTEYNEQFF. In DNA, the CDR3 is TGTGCCAGCACCAGGACCGAGTACAATGAGCAGTTCTTC.